Following are 25 T cell receptor beta chains from one sample sequenced in a study of T-cell reconstitution after alpha-beta-depleted transplantation in children (dated by TCRdb to 2016 to 2017). The treatment or condition label on this specimen signifies: allogeneic hematopoietic cell transplantation with graft depleted of TCRalphabeta T cells and CD19 B cells. Libraries were made using PCR. Sequencing was carried out with an Illumina HiSeq 2500. To normalize quantification of the TCRbeta repertoire, the TCR libraries were built with molecular barcoding that relied on unique molecular identifiers. In TCRdb, the public reads were trimmed at Q25 with fastp and aligned with MiXCR, with productive beta chains retained. Every entry covers one CDR3 protein and lists the most common genes and DNA from its rows. The sample table lists 150,000 to 250,000 distinct CDR3 sequences, around 5.9% of them with a count of one. 4.5% of the sample rests with the top ten.

Sample: PBMCs, taken before TCRalphabeta/CD19-depleted stem cell transplant. Receptors originate from a girl under three years old with combined immunodeficiency, due to receive a stem cell transplant.

As regards this clonotype: A much larger clone lies a single base off, so this may be a read error. The chain employs TRBV6-5 and TRBJ2-5; 7 positions agree with TRBD1. The CDR3 is made up of 13 amino acids. With V trimmed by 4 bases and J by 9 bases, 8 bases remained unmatched. Germline CDR1 reads MNHEY; CDR2 reads SVGAGI. DNA for the CDR3: TGTGCCAGCAGTTTTGTCAGGGGGAAGTCCCAGTACTTC. This translates into CASSFVRGKSQYF.

The sample holds many counts of this clonotype. The gene calls are TRBV5-1 and TRBJ1-2, with D hard to call. Germline values: CDR1 SGHRS, CDR2 YFSETQ. V lost 0 bases, J lost 2 bases, and 8 bases lay in between. The CDR3 is 14 amino acids. The CDR3 region is CASSLALGNYGYTF. CDR3 nucleotide sequence: TGCGCCAGCAGCTTGGCTCTGGGAAACTATGGCTACACCTTC.

This clonotype was detected many times. The chain couples TRBV4-3 to TRBJ2-2; D remains ambiguous. The V end lost 0 bases, the J end lost 2 bases, and 4 bases lay between the germline ends. CDR3 length: 14 residues. Germline V gene data show CDR1 as LGHNA and CDR2 as YSLEER. In DNA, the CDR3 is TGCGCCAGCAGCCAAGATCCAAACACCGGGGAGCTGTTTTTT. It specifies CASSQDPNTGELFF.

In this sample, this clonotype turned up many times. The CDR3 DNA reads TGTGCCAGCAGCCAACTTTCAGGGATAGGTGGCTACACCTTC. Its translation is CASSQLSGIGGYTF. This chain links TRBV12-3 or TRBV12-4 with TRBJ1-2; possible D gene TRBD1, 5 bases. Trimming took 6 bases from V and 7 from J, leaving 18 bases between them. This CDR3 comprises 14 residues.

This clonotype showed up many times. V gene TRBV9 combines with J gene TRBJ2-7; 7 nucleotides align to TRBD1. Germline CDR1 SGDLS, CDR2 YYNGEE. This CDR3 is built from 15 residues. V dropped 4 bases and J dropped 0; count of bases not matched to a gene: 7. The DNA of the CDR3 is TGTGCCAGCAGCCTCCAGACAGGGAGCTCCTACGAGCAGTACTTC. Translation gives CASSLQTGSSYEQYF.

This clonotype was counted many times. The chain recombines TRBV7-8 with TRBJ2-3, with a weak D call TRBD2 (6 bases). CDR1 is SGHVS, CDR2 FQNEAQ, per germline. The length of the CDR3 is 13 residues. Here the CDR3 reads CASWDSLTDTQYF. CDR3 sequence (DNA): TGTGCTTCATGGGACTCGCTCACAGATACGCAGTATTTT.

This clonotype appeared many times. The chain couples TRBV7-2 to TRBJ2-6; D possibly corresponds to TRBD2 (5 bases). Trimming left V 0 bases short and J 0 bases short, with 6 bases between. CDR3 size: 16 residues. Germline V gene sequence: CDR1 SGHTA, CDR2 FQGNSA. CDR3 protein: CASSLARASGANVLTF. The CDR3 DNA sequence: TGTGCCAGCAGCTTAGCGCGGGCCTCTGGGGCCAACGTCCTGACTTTC.

This clonotype was seen ten or more times. The V gene is TRBV12-3 or TRBV12-4, the J gene TRBJ1-1; D may be TRBD1 (5 bases). CDR3 length: 13 residues. V was clipped by 6 bases and J by 6 bases, with 14 bases between them. The CDR3: CASSLSGGPEAFF. CDR3 DNA sequence: TGTGCCAGCAGCCTAAGCGGGGGTCCTGAAGCTTTCTTT.

This clonotype showed up many times. This sequence joins TRBV20-1 and TRBJ1-1; TRBD1 is a possible D gene (6 bases). V dropped 0 bases and J dropped 11 bases, with 13 bases sitting between them. The CDR3 is 12 amino acids. Looked up from germline, CDR1 is DFQATT and CDR2 is SNEGSKA (reference sequence). The CDR3 is CSARDARGAAFF. CDR3 sequence (DNA): TGCAGTGCTAGAGACGCACGGGGGGCTGCTTTCTTT.

This clonotype was found many times. The chain is built from TRBV29-1 and TRBJ2-1, with D perhaps matching TRBD1 or TRBD2 (6 bases each). CDR1 is SQVTM and CDR2 is ANQGSEA in the germline V gene. This CDR3 spans 15 amino acids. Trimming pared 7 bases from V and 0 bases from J, leaving 16 bases between. CDR3 amino acids: CSAHGGRLSYNEQFF. Written as DNA, the CDR3 is TGCAGCGCCCACGGGGGCCGTCTCTCCTACAATGAGCAGTTCTTC.

In its sample, this clonotype was seen many times. The gene calls are TRBV29-1 and TRBJ2-7, with D possibly being TRBD1 or TRBD2 (5 bases each). The CDR3 is made up of 14 amino acids. V lost 1 base to trimming and J lost 1 base, with 11 bases between them. CDR1 SQVTM and CDR2 ANQGSEA come from the germline V gene. The CDR3 region has the DNA TGCAGCGTTGAAGGGGACGGGATTTCCTACGAGCAGTACTTC. Its protein product is CSVEGDGISYEQYF.

This clonotype was seen ten or more times. In DNA form, the CDR3 reads TGTGCCAGCAGCCTCCGACCCGAAAGATACGAGCAGTACTTC. Amino acids: CASSLRPERYEQYF. This chain links TRBV3-1 with TRBJ2-7; unclear D gene. Trimming stripped 4 bases from V and 4 bases from J, with 14 bases between. Germline values: CDR1 LGHDT, CDR2 YNNKEL (reference sequence). This CDR3 has 14 amino acids.

This clonotype was seen repeatedly, ten times or more. The chain combines TRBV6-2 or TRBV6-3 with TRBJ2-7; D is possibly TRBD2 (6 bases). V was cut by 5 bases and J by 3 bases, with 14 bases left in between. Germline lookup yields CDR1 MNHEY and CDR2 SVGEGT. CDR3 length equals 14 residues. The CDR3 DNA follows: TGTGCCAGCAGTGGGGACTCAATCTTCTACGAGCAGTACTTC. Amino acid sequence: CASSGDSIFYEQYF.

Many counts were recorded for this clonotype. Germline and junction disagree at one end, which may indicate a read error. The rearrangement links TRBV5-1 to TRBJ2-3; no clear D gene. The CDR3 runs 12 residues. Germline values: CDR1 SGHRS, CDR2 YFSETQ. In DNA form, the CDR3 reads TGTGCCAGCAGTTCTAGCACAGATACGCAGTATTTT. This sequence encodes CASSSSTDTQYF. Looking up the rest from reference TRBV5-1 and TRBJ2-3 gives the full variable domain: KAGVTQTPRYLIKTRGQQVTLSCSPISGHRSVSWYQQTPGQGLQFLFEYFSETQRNKGNFPGRFSGRQFSNSRSEMNVSTLELGDSALYLCASSSSTDTQYFGPGTRLTVL.

This clonotype was recorded at least ten times. The gene calls are TRBV20-1 and TRBJ2-5; 8 positions match TRBD2. The V and J ends lost 4 bases and 5 bases, in that order; junction bases with no gene match: 9. From germline, CDR1 is DFQATT and CDR2 SNEGSKA (reference sequence). CDR3 length: 14 residues. CDR3 residues: CSAIHAGGVETQYF. For the CDR3, the DNA is TGCAGTGCTATTCACGCGGGAGGAGTGGAGACCCAGTACTTC.

V is TRBV12-3 or TRBV12-4 and J is TRBJ1-2; 7 bases are a match to TRBD1. The CDR3 is 15 residues long. J gave up 2 bases and V 3 bases, and 6 bases lay outside the gene matches. CDR3 residues: CASSFGTVPNYGYTF. Written as DNA, the CDR3 is TGTGCCAGCAGTTTTGGGACAGTCCCAAACTATGGCTACACCTTC.

This clonotype was seen ten or more times. V and J are TRBV15 and TRBJ2-3; perhaps TRBD2 as D (5 bases). CDR3 length: 13 amino acids. In germline, CDR1 is LNHNV, CDR2 YYDKDF (reference sequence). The V gene lost 0 bases and the J gene lost 7 bases, with 8 bases spanning the gap. In nucleotides, the CDR3 is TGTGCCACCAGCAGAGATCGGGGTTATACGCAGTATTTT. The encoded protein is CATSRDRGYTQYF.

This clonotype came up many times. The gene calls are TRBV4-2 and TRBJ2-3, with 10 bases fitting TRBD2. CDR1 is LGHNA, CDR2 YNFKEQ, per germline. The CDR3 has 15 residues. V lost 1 base, J lost 5 bases, and 3 bases stayed unmatched. CDR3 in DNA: TGTGCCAGCAGCCAAGCTAGCGGGGGCCAAGATACGCAGTATTTT. Translating it yields CASSQASGGQDTQYF.

This clonotype has a count of ten or more. This sequence joins TRBV28 and TRBJ2-7, with no clear D. The ends were cut back, 3 bases at V and 2 bases at J, with 8 bases in the middle. The CDR3 sequence is 13 residues long. Germline V lookup: CDR1 MDHEN, CDR2 SYDVKM. CDR3 residues: CASSLVGPYEQYF. The CDR3 DNA sequence: TGTGCCAGCAGTTTGGTGGGTCCCTACGAGCAGTACTTC. The full variable domain, rest sourced from reference TRBV28 and TRBJ2-7, is DVKVTQSSRYLVKRTGEKVFLECVQDMDHENMFWYRQDPGLGLRLIYFSYDVKMKEKGDIPEGYSVSREKKERFSLILESASTNQTSMYLCASSLVGPYEQYFGPGTRLTVT.

There are many counts of this clonotype. The chain has TRBV14 and TRBJ2-5; TRBD1 agrees at 8 bases. The ends lost 2 bases at V and 2 bases at J; junction bases unmatched: 10. The CDR3 length is 17 residues. The germline CDR1 and CDR2 sequences are SGHDN and FVKESK. The CDR3 DNA reads TGTGCCAGCAGCCAACAGGGGGCGCCTAAGCTACAAGAGACCCAGTACTTC. It codes for CASSQQGAPKLQETQYF.

Ten or more counts support this clonotype. V and J are TRBV6-2 or TRBV6-3 and TRBJ2-7, with D hard to call. Looked up from germline, CDR1 is MNHEY and CDR2 is SVGEGT. The CDR3 spans 14 residues. Trimming shortened V by 3 bases and J by 0 bases, and 9 bases separated the two germline ends. As DNA, the CDR3 is TGTGCCAGCAGTTATGCCAGCAGCTCCTACGAGCAGTACTTC. This encodes CASSYASSSYEQYF.

The table lists this clonotype with many counts. The rearrangement joins TRBV29-1 to TRBJ2-7; TRBD1 aligns across 9 bases. With V trimmed by 4 bases and J by 2 bases, 3 bases remained unmatched. This CDR3 spans 13 amino acids. CDR1 is SQVTM and CDR2 is ANQGSEA in the germline V gene. Here the CDR3 reads CSVVRDRAYEQYF. CDR3 DNA: TGCAGCGTTGTCCGGGACAGGGCCTACGAGCAGTACTTC.

Many counts were recorded for this clonotype. The genes are TRBV28 and TRBJ2-7; 8 nucleotides agree with TRBD2. The germline CDR1 and CDR2 sequences are MDHEN and SYDVKM. V lost 1 base to trimming and J lost 4 bases; unmatched junction nucleotides: 12. The CDR3 is 17 amino acids. Here the CDR3 reads CASSLSLSGSSAYEQYF. In nucleotides, the CDR3 is TGTGCCAGCAGTTTATCCCTAAGCGGGAGTTCGGCATACGAGCAGTACTTC.

This clonotype was seen many times. The chain combines TRBV6-2 or TRBV6-3 with TRBJ2-5, with TRBD2 matching 7 bases. CDR3 length: 15 residues. Germline V gene data show CDR1 as MNHEY and CDR2 as SVGEGT. Trimming took 2 bases from V and 5 from J; bases not matched to a gene: 8. The CDR3 DNA follows: TGTGCCAGCAGTTACGCCGGACTAGTTTTCGAGACCCAGTACTTC. It yields the protein CASSYAGLVFETQYF.

This clonotype was detected ten times or more. This chain links TRBV5-8 with TRBJ1-6, with D perhaps matching TRBD1 (6 bases). Trimming pared 3 bases from V and 7 bases from J, leaving 11 bases between. CDR3 length: 14 residues. CDR1 and CDR2 from the germline V gene are SGHTS and YDEGEE. The CDR3 coding sequence is TGTGCCAGCAGCTCAGTAACAGGGAATTCACCCCTCCACTTT. Its protein is CASSSVTGNSPLHF.